These 21 T cell receptor beta chains were sequenced from one sample in a study of shared clonotypes between healthy human individuals. Sequencing used immunoSEQ multiplex PCR; TCRdb keeps in-frame clones, though not all of them. This sample has around 600,000 clones; 98% occur once, and the top ten carry 0.3%. Naive CD8 cells, CD45RO-negative and positively selected for CCR7, excluded terminally differentiated effector memory CD45RA+ cells. Input material: naive CD8+ T cells sorted from blood. These receptors were taken from a man younger than 40 in good health.

The V and J genes are TRBV6-1 and TRBJ2-1, with unresolved D. The V end was cut by 5 bases, the J end by 9 bases, with 8 bases between. Looked up from germline, CDR1 is MNHNS and CDR2 is SASEGT. The CDR3 has 11 amino acids. CDR3 sequence: CASSPTGEQFF. CDR3 nucleotides: TGTGCCAGCAGTCCGACCGGTGAGCAGTTCTTC.

The V and J genes are TRBV5-4 and TRBJ2-3; D remains ambiguous. The CDR3 covers 14 residues. The germline V gene has CDR1 SGHNT and CDR2 YYREEE (reference sequence). V was shortened by 0 bases and J by 7 bases, with 12 bases between the two germline ends. The CDR3 spells CASSLDPPGNTQYF. The CDR3, as DNA: TGTGCCAGCAGCTTGGACCCACCCGGAAATACGCAGTATTTT. Drawing the rest from reference TRBV5-4 and TRBJ2-3, the complete variable domain is ETGVTQSPTHLIKTRGQQVTLRCSSQSGHNTVSWYQQALGQGPQFIFQYYREEENGRGNFPPRFSGLQFPNYSSELNVNALELDDSALYLCASSLDPPGNTQYFGPGTRLTVL.

The V and J genes are TRBV13 and TRBJ2-1; perhaps TRBD2 as D (6 bases). Germline V gene lookup returns CDR1 PRHDT and CDR2 FYEKMQ (reference sequence). CDR3 size: 15 residues. The V gene lost 5 bases and the J gene lost 8 bases, with 19 bases spanning the gap. CDR3 nucleotide sequence: TGTGCCAGCAGCGATAGGCCCTCGGCGGGGTATGAGCAGTTCTTC. It codes for CASSDRPSAGYEQFF.

This clone was seen just once. The J gene is TRBJ2-7, the V gene TRBV27; 10 positions agree with TRBD2. Germline V CDR1 and CDR2: MNHEY, SMNVEV (reference sequence). The CDR3 consists of 14 residues. The junction had 7 bases not matched to a gene; V was cut back by 8 bases and J by 3 bases. The CDR3 DNA follows: TGTGCCAGCTCCCCGGGACTAGCGTACTACGAGCAGTACTTC. It yields the protein CASSPGLAYYEQYF.

The chain's CDR3 is CASSDYSTGDADTQYF. As DNA, the CDR3 is TGTGCCAGCAGTGACTACAGTACAGGGGATGCAGATACGCAGTATTTT. This rearrangement joins TRBV6-1 to TRBJ2-3, with TRBD1 matching over 7 bases. The CDR3 spans 16 residues. Germline V lookup: CDR1 MNHNS, CDR2 SASEGT. V shed 3 bases and J 4 bases; nucleotides not matched to a gene: 10.

This clone was observed a single time. The V and J genes are TRBV5-6 and TRBJ2-2, with D uncertain. Germline V gene data show CDR1 as SGHDT and CDR2 as YYEEEE. V shed 4 bases and J shed 2 bases, with 15 bases lying between them. The CDR3 is 16 residues long. The CDR3 sequence is CASSPLGGSNTGELFF. The DNA for the CDR3 is TGTGCCAGCAGCCCCCTTGGTGGGTCAAACACCGGGGAGCTGTTTTTT.

This clone has a single count. The CDR3 here is CSFRLSVNNEQFF. The CDR3 region has the DNA TGCAGCTTTCGATTGTCGGTAAACAATGAGCAGTTCTTC. This chain joins TRBV29-1 and TRBJ2-1; D is unclear. The CDR3 extends over 13 amino acids. V lost 8 bases and J lost 5, with 16 bases in between. Germline assignment: CDR1 SQVTM and CDR2 ANQGSEA.

The chain combines TRBV5-6 with TRBJ2-1; D is possibly TRBD2 (6 bases). V was shortened by 3 bases and J by 1 base, with 11 bases between the two germline ends. Germline CDR1 and CDR2: SGHDT and YYEEEE. This CDR3 spans 15 amino acids. CDR3 loop: CASSSPSESYNEQFF. Here the CDR3 DNA reads TGTGCCAGCAGCTCCCCTAGCGAGTCCTACAATGAGCAGTTCTTC.

The CDR3 loop is CSVEKGDYGYTF. The DNA for the CDR3 is TGCAGCGTTGAAAAGGGGGACTATGGCTACACCTTC. The chain carries TRBV29-1 and TRBJ1-2; D may be TRBD1 (6 bases). Trimming left V 2 bases short and J 3 bases short, with 7 bases between. The germline V gene encodes CDR1 SQVTM and CDR2 ANQGSEA. This CDR3 has 12 residues. Drawing the rest from reference TRBV29-1 and TRBJ1-2, the complete variable domain is SAVISQKPSRDICQRGTSLTIQCQVDSQVTMMFWYRQQPGQSLTLIATANQGSEATYESGFVIDKFPISRPNLTFSTLTVSNMSPEDSSIYLCSVEKGDYGYTFGSGTRLTVV.

The V gene is TRBV10-2, the J gene TRBJ2-3; 10 nucleotides line up with TRBD2. The J segment lost 4 bases and the V segment lost 3 bases, leaving 13 bases of the junction unmatched. The CDR3 consists of 18 residues. Germline-derived CDR1 and CDR2 are WSHSY and SAAADI. This chain's CDR3 is CASSELSGRARLADTQYF. CDR3 in DNA: TGCGCCAGCAGTGAATTGAGCGGGAGGGCCCGTTTAGCAGATACGCAGTATTTT.

The J gene is TRBJ1-1, the V gene TRBV11-2, with no clear D. The germline gives CDR1 SGHAT, CDR2 FQNNGV. V shed 3 bases and J shed 2 bases, with 10 bases lying between them. The CDR3 loop spans 14 amino acids. In DNA form, the CDR3 reads TGTGCCAGCAGCTTGCCCAGTTTTAACACTGAAGCTTTCTTT. It codes for CASSLPSFNTEAFF.

The gene calls are TRBV4-3 and TRBJ2-5; D is unclear. Trimming cost V 1 base and J 7 bases, with 19 bases left between them. CDR1 is LGHNA, CDR2 YSLEER, per germline. The CDR3 totals 16 residues. The CDR3 DNA sequence: TGCGCCAGCAGCCAAGGAATCACGGGTATGCGAGGGACCCAGTACTTC. This sequence encodes CASSQGITGMRGTQYF.

This sequence joins TRBV29-1 and TRBJ1-1, with D uncertain. CDR1 is SQVTM and CDR2 is ANQGSEA in the germline V gene. This CDR3 contains 13 residues. Trimming shortened V by 6 bases and J by 3 bases, and 14 bases separated the two germline ends. The CDR3, as DNA: TGCAGCGTGGTCTTATCTTCAGACACTGAAGCTTTCTTT. It codes for CSVVLSSDTEAFF.

The V and J genes are TRBV11-2 and TRBJ2-7, with TRBD2 as a possible D gene (5 bases). The CDR3 loop spans 16 amino acids. Trimming left V 5 bases short and J 0 bases short, with 17 bases between. CDR1 and CDR2 (germline): SGHAT, FQNNGV. In nucleotides, the CDR3 is TGTGCCAGCAGCCCCCTCGGCGGAGGAACCTCCTACGAGCAGTACTTC. Protein sequence: CASSPLGGGTSYEQYF.

The genes are TRBV29-1 and TRBJ2-7, with 10 bases that match TRBD1. Germline CDR1 and CDR2: SQVTM and ANQGSEA. CDR3 length: 16 residues. The trim removed 1 base at V and 3 bases at J, leaving 9 bases unmatched. This CDR3 is CSVEVWDGTGVYEQYF. Written as DNA, the CDR3 is TGCAGCGTTGAAGTATGGGACGGGACAGGGGTCTACGAGCAGTACTTC.

The chain recombines TRBV7-9 with TRBJ2-7, with 8 nucleotides matching TRBD2. In germline, CDR1 is SEHNR, CDR2 FQNEAQ (reference sequence). V shed 11 bases and J 5 bases; nucleotides not matched to a gene: 11. The CDR3 length is 13 residues. CDR3 amino acids: CALENGTRNEQYF. Written as DNA, the CDR3 is TGTGCCCTTGAAAACGGGACTAGAAACGAGCAGTACTTC.

This chain links TRBV9 with TRBJ2-1; 8 bases match TRBD2. CDR1 is SGDLS, CDR2 YYNGEE, per germline. This CDR3 is built from 14 residues. J gave up 2 bases and V 3 bases, and 1 base lay outside the gene matches. The CDR3 loop reads CASSEAGAYNEQFF. The CDR3 DNA reads as TGTGCCAGCAGCGAAGCGGGGGCCTACAATGAGCAGTTCTTC.

V usage is TRBV7-9 and J usage is TRBJ2-7, with D tentatively TRBD1 (6 bases). V dropped 4 bases and J dropped 2 bases, with 12 bases sitting between them. Germline V CDR1 and CDR2: SEHNR, FQNEAQ (reference sequence). CDR3 length: 14 amino acids. CDR3 DNA: TGTGCCAGCAGCTGGTCAGGGGAAGCCTACGAGCAGTACTTC. This translates into CASSWSGEAYEQYF.

J is TRBJ2-3 and V is TRBV4-3; TRBD2 matches at 9 bases. V was clipped by 1 base and J by 2 bases; unmatched bases: 1. The germline V gene has CDR1 LGHNA and CDR2 YSLEER. This CDR3 is built from 15 residues. CDR3 in amino acids: CASSQGGRDTDTQYF. The CDR3 DNA reads TGCGCCAGCAGCCAAGGCGGGAGGGACACAGATACGCAGTATTTT.

The chain recombines TRBV9 with TRBJ2-1; possible D gene TRBD1, 6 bases. The CDR3 has 15 residues. CDR1 and CDR2 from the germline V gene are SGDLS and YYNGEE. With 4 bases removed from V and 10 bases from J, the gap between germline ends came to 21 bases. The CDR3 DNA reads as TGTGCCAGCAGCCCCCGCCGGACAGTACAATGGGAGCAGTTCTTC. It yields the protein CASSPRRTVQWEQFF.

This clone was counted once. In nucleotides, the CDR3 is TGTGCCAGCAGCGGTCGAGGGAGATTAGGCGACAATGAGCAGTTCTTC. Its translation is CASSGRGRLGDNEQFF. The chain employs TRBV9 and TRBJ2-1; maybe TRBD2 (5 bases). With 3 bases removed from V and 5 bases from J, the gap between germline ends came to 18 bases. The CDR3 has 16 residues. Per germline, CDR1 SGDLS and CDR2 YYNGEE.